This TCR beta chain was obtained from a study of blood T cell repertoires in COVID-19. Study summary: From T cells, B-cell-depleted T cells, or PBMCs came the material, which was cDNA or gDNA.

Per the original data handling: Estimated nucleated cell counts came from reference gene primer amplification. Profiled with immunoSEQ multiplex PCR; TCRdb holds only in-frame clones, not every one. D and trimming come from the DNA, and the V and J calls and clone size come from that table. The sample holds roughly 300,000 clones, 80% to 95% seen once. Clinical histories supplied by participants themselves formed the basis of cohort assignment. The CDR3 covers 17 residues. CDR1 is SGHNT and CDR2 is YYREEE in the germline V gene (reference sequence). V was pared by 0 bases and J by 5 bases, with 7 bases of the junction left unmatched.

This clonotype originated in a woman in her twenties or thirties who had recovered from COVID-19. The source material was PBMCs or T cells enriched from blood (not recorded which). The chain recombines TRBV5-4 with TRBJ2-2; 10 bases are a match to TRBD1. In nucleotides, the CDR3 is TGTGCCAGCAGCTTGGCGACAGGGGGCCCGGGAACCGGGGAGCTGTTTTTT. Its protein is CASSLATGGPGTGELFF.